The 18 T cell receptor beta chains below all came from one sample that was sequenced in a study of breast tumors, draining lymph nodes, adjacent tissues (dated by TCRdb to about 2016). Library method: multiplex PCR. Sequenced using an Illumina HiSeq 2000. TCRdb itself trimmed the public reads at Q25 with fastp, ran MiXCR and retained productive beta chains. Entries that share a CDR3 protein sequence are merged under the most common genes and DNA. Counted in this sample were about 230,000 distinct CDR3 sequences; approximately 29% of them appeared once. The ten largest clones capture around 1.5% of the sample. Lymph node samples came from the axillary draining lymph nodes of breast cancer patients. The sequenced sample consisted of axillary lymph node tissue. The receptors stem from a female donor with breast cancer. Some clones in this sample may be carry-over from other donors' samples.

This clonotype was recorded a few times. This CDR3 is CASSLRHTDGGPSYEQYF. For the CDR3, the DNA is TGTGCCAGCAGCCTCCGCCATACCGACGGCGGGCCCTCCTACGAGCAGTACTTC. The chain has TRBV5-6 and TRBJ2-7, with TRBD2 as a possible D gene (5 bases). Germline CDR1 is SGHDT and CDR2 is YYEEEE. This CDR3 is built from 18 residues. V lost 4 bases, J lost 0 bases, and 23 bases lay in between.

This clonotype was counted ten times or more. V gene TRBV7-2 combines with J gene TRBJ2-3; D is uncertain. The V end lost 1 base, the J end lost 2 bases, and 10 bases lay between the germline ends. CDR3 size: 15 residues. CDR1 is SGHTA, CDR2 FQGNSA, per germline. The CDR3 nucleotides are TGTGCCAGCAGCTTAGTCAGTGATTACACAGATACGCAGTATTTT. This sequence encodes CASSLVSDYTDTQYF.

The chain carries TRBV27 and TRBJ2-6; TRBD1 aligns across 8 bases. J gave up 2 bases and V 5 bases, and 14 bases lay outside the gene matches. The CDR3 is made up of 19 amino acids. Germline CDR1 and CDR2: MNHEY and SMNVEV (reference sequence). CDR3 protein: CASSPRGQGTYAGANVLTF. The CDR3 bases are TGTGCCAGCAGTCCTAGAGGACAGGGAACCTACGCTGGGGCCAACGTCCTGACTTTC.

In its sample, this clonotype was seen many times. This chain uses TRBV15 with TRBJ1-3; 8 bases fit TRBD1. The germline gives CDR1 LNHNV, CDR2 YYDKDF (reference sequence). Losses at the gene ends were 8 bases for V and 3 bases for J; bases not matched to a gene: 9. The CDR3 loop spans 15 amino acids. The CDR3 nucleotides are TGTGCCACCTGGCGAACGGACAGGGTTGGAAACACCATATATTTT. It encodes CATWRTDRVGNTIYF.

This clonotype has a count of ten or more. The chain links TRBV5-6 to TRBJ2-1; D is ambiguous. Trimming removed 0 bases from V and 4 bases from J, with 8 bases in between. Germline CDR1 and CDR2: SGHDT and YYEEEE. CDR3 size: 14 residues. The CDR3 nucleotides are TGTGCCAGCAGCTTGGTTGGTCAGTACAATGAGCAGTTCTTC. This gives the protein CASSLVGQYNEQFF.

This clonotype came up many times. The gene calls are TRBV7-2 and TRBJ2-7; D is perhaps TRBD1 or TRBD2 (5 bases each). Trimming left V 1 base short and J 3 bases short, with 13 bases between. The CDR3 contains 15 residues. Germline CDR1 reads SGHTA; CDR2 reads FQGNSA. In DNA, the CDR3 is TGTGCCAGCAGCTTAGGGGGGTCAGCAAACTACGAGCAGTACTTC. Translation: CASSLGGSANYEQYF. Full variable domain (outside the CDR3, taken from reference TRBV7-2 and TRBJ2-7): GAGVSQSPSNKVTEKGKDVELRCDPISGHTALYWYRQSLGQGLEFLIYFQGNSAPDKSGLPSDRFSAERTGGSVSTLTIQRTQQEDSAVYLCASSLGGSANYEQYFGPGTRLTVT.

This clonotype was detected many times. This chain uses TRBV4-1 with TRBJ1-2; perhaps TRBD1 as D (6 bases). CDR3 size: 15 residues. V lost 3 bases to trimming and J lost 0 bases, with 11 bases between them. Germline CDR1 reads MGHRA; CDR2 reads YSYEKL. CDR3 amino acids: CASSQGDITNYGYTF. The DNA of the CDR3 is TGCGCCAGCAGCCAGGGGGACATAACTAACTATGGCTACACCTTC.

The chain is built from TRBV12-3 or TRBV12-4 and TRBJ2-1, with D perhaps matching TRBD1 or TRBD2 (6 bases each). Deletions cut 7 bases from V and 3 bases from J, with 16 bases between. The CDR3 consists of 15 residues. The CDR3 is CASTRLRGDYNEQFF. The CDR3, as DNA: TGTGCCAGCACCCGTTTAAGGGGGGACTACAATGAGCAGTTCTTC.

The chain recombines TRBV2 with TRBJ1-3; the match to TRBD1 covers 9 bases. V gave up 6 bases and J gave up 4 bases; unmatched junction bases: 10. CDR3 size: 16 residues. Germline V gene data show CDR1 as SNHLY and CDR2 as FYNNEI. CDR3 sequence: CASRPGTGFGGNTIYF. For the CDR3, the DNA is TGTGCCAGCAGGCCCGGGACAGGGTTCGGAGGAAACACCATATATTTT.

Remarks on this clonotype: Compared with germline, one end of the junction differs, possibly owing to a read error. This chain connects TRBV9 to TRBJ1-1; 7 positions agree with TRBD1. CDR1 and CDR2 (germline): SGDLS, YYNGEE. This CDR3 contains 14 residues. DNA for the CDR3: TGTGCCAGCAGCGTAGCTTACAGGGGAACTGAAGCTTCCTTT. Residues: CASSVAYRGTEASF.

This clonotype has at least ten counts. The rearrangement links TRBV3-1 to TRBJ1-2; 9 nucleotides line up with TRBD1. The V gene's germline CDR1 is LGHDT and CDR2 YNNKEL (reference sequence). The V and J ends lost 1 base and 6 bases, in that order; junction bases with no gene match: 3. CDR3 length: 14 amino acids. The CDR3 spells CASSQVGQGHGYTF. For the CDR3, the DNA is TGTGCCAGCAGCCAAGTGGGACAGGGCCATGGCTACACCTTC. Full variable domain (outside the CDR3, taken from reference TRBV3-1 and TRBJ1-2): DTAVSQTPKYLVTQMGNDKSIKCEQNLGHDTMYWYKQDSKKFLKIMFSYNNKELIINETVPNRFSPKSPDKAHLNLHINSLELGDSAVYFCASSQVGQGHGYTFGSGTRLTVV.

Here the CDR3 DNA reads TGCGCCAGCAGGCTGGGACGGTGGGGCACTGAAGCTTTCTTT. This sequence encodes CASRLGRWGTEAFF. V and J are TRBV4-1 and TRBJ1-1, with TRBD1 as a possible D gene (5 bases). The CDR3 has 14 amino acids. The germline V gene has CDR1 MGHRA and CDR2 YSYEKL. The V gene lost 6 bases and the J gene lost 4 bases, with 15 bases spanning the gap.

The DNA of the CDR3 is TGCAGCGTTGCGGACGGACACACAGATACGCAGTATTTT. This gives the protein CSVADGHTDTQYF. The rearrangement uses TRBV29-1 and TRBJ2-3, with D maybe TRBD1 (5 bases). The V end lost 4 bases, the J end lost 2 bases, and 10 bases lay between the germline ends. The CDR3 runs to 13 residues. Germline V gene lookup returns CDR1 SQVTM and CDR2 ANQGSEA.

This clonotype was seen at least ten times. J is TRBJ1-4 and V is TRBV14, with a possible D match to TRBD1 (6 bases). The germline V and J ends were trimmed by 3 bases and 8 bases, with 16 bases remaining between them. The CDR3 is 15 residues long. The germline V gene has CDR1 SGHDN and CDR2 FVKESK. CDR3 sequence: CASSHTGINGEKLFF. CDR3 sequence (DNA): TGTGCCAGCAGCCATACAGGGATTAATGGGGAAAAACTGTTTTTT.

This clonotype came up many times. The chain uses TRBV20-1 and TRBJ1-6; D perhaps matches TRBD1 (5 bases). Between the trimmed V and J ends, which lost 8 bases and 7 bases, there was a span of 12 bases. The CDR3 spans 12 residues. Germline-derived CDR1 and CDR2 are DFQATT and SNEGSKA (reference sequence). Here the CDR3 reads CSPGGGNSPLHF. CDR3 DNA: TGCAGTCCGGGGGGGGGAAATTCACCCCTCCACTTT.

This clonotype appeared a few times. A much larger clone lies one base from this, so it may be a read error. This chain connects TRBV20-1 to TRBJ2-2; the match to TRBD2 covers 9 bases. CDR3 length equals 18 residues. Losses at the gene ends were 3 bases for V and 4 bases for J; bases not matched to a gene: 15. CDR1 is DFQATT, CDR2 SNEGSKA, per germline (reference sequence). The CDR3 reads CSASQLWTSALRTGELFF. The CDR3 nucleotides read TGCAGTGCTAGCCAATTATGGACTAGCGCGCTGCGCACCGGGGAGCTGTTTTTT.

This rearrangement joins TRBV7-2 to TRBJ2-3, with 9 bases fitting TRBD2. The V gene's germline CDR1 is SGHTA and CDR2 FQGNSA. This CDR3 has 16 amino acids. Unmatched junction bases numbered 6, after V lost 0 bases and J lost 5 bases. CDR3 sequence: CASSLALAGLGDTQYF. The CDR3 DNA follows: TGTGCCAGCAGCTTAGCGCTAGCGGGATTAGGAGATACGCAGTATTTT.

This clonotype was observed at least ten times. The V and J genes are TRBV20-1 and TRBJ1-6; D call uncertain. CDR1 is DFQATT and CDR2 is SNEGSKA in the germline V gene (reference sequence). The CDR3 contains 15 residues. V lost 0 bases and J lost 4, with 10 bases in between. CDR3 coding DNA: TGCAGTGCTAGAGACCGATACTCATATAATTCACCCCTCCACTTT. Protein product: CSARDRYSYNSPLHF.